This TCR beta chain derives from a study of radiotherapy plus CTLA-4 blockade in lung cancer. Study details: There were objective responses in 18% of patients, and around 32% had disease control. General study results and limits: After treatment with radiotherapy plus ipilimumab, TCR clones that came from the tumor expanded in blood.

This clone was observed a single time. Its specificity is not known. Trimming cost V 1 base and J 4 bases, with 15 bases left between them. The CDR3 spans 16 residues. Assay: immunoSEQ multiplex PCR; the TCRdb copy retains only in-frame clones and omits some. The sample lists about 88,000 clones, around 72% occurring once. Those with chemo-refractory metastatic non-small-cell lung cancer were treated with focal radiation combined with CTLA-4 blockade using ipilimumab. The J gene is TRBJ2-1, the V gene TRBV5-7, with D perhaps given as TRBD1 or TRBD2 (5 bases each). TRBV5-7 has ORF status, its function being uncertain. The sequence was collected from a human donor with non-small cell lung cancer that progressed on radiotherapy plus ipilimumab. The sequences come from peripheral blood, collected from a patient treated with radiotherapy plus ipilimumab. In DNA, the CDR3 is TGTGCCAGCAGCTTGCCCGGGACCCGAGGGTACAATGAGCAGTTCTTC. Protein product: CASSLPGTRGYNEQFF.